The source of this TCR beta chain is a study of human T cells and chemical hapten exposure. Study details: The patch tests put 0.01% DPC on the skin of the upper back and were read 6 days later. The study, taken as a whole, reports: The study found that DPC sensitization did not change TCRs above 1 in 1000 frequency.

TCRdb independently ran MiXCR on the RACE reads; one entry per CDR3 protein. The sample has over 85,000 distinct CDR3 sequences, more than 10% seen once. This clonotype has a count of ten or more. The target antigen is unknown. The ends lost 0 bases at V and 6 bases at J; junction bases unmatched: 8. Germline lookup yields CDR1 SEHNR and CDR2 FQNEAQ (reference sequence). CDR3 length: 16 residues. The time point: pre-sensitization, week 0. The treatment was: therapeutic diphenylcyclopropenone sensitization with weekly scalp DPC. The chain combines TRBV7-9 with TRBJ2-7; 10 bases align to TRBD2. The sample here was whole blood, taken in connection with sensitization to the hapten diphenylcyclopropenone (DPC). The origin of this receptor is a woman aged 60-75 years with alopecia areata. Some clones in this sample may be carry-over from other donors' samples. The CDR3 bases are TGTGCCAGCAGCTTAGCGGCGAGCGGGGGGGTGGCCGAGCAGTACTTC. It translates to CASSLAASGGVAEQYF.